This is a list of T cell receptor beta chains from one sample in a study of T cell repertoires in cytomegalovirus infection. The antigens these receptors bind are not known. TCRdb used MiXCR to reprocess the reads, holding one entry per CDR3 protein. The table lists approximately 910,000 distinct CDR3 sequences, 25% to 40% of them singletons. Source: cultured CD8+ T cells from PBMCs, taken from culture after CMV antigen stimulation. The receptor source for this set is a human donor in good health (CMV status not recorded). Some clones in this sample may be carry-over from other donors' samples. Each CDR3 is given with its conserved first and last residue. The D gene is left open where the match is weak. Clone size is not always given. Where it is, it says once, few, many or a class for expanded clones.

abundance,v_gene,d_gene,j_gene,CDR3aa,CDR3nt
few,TRBV7-9,NA,TRBJ1-1,CASSEERTAGVEAFF,TGTGCCAGCAGCGAAGAACGGACTGCGGGGGTTGAAGCTTTCTTT
few,TRBV7-6,TRBD2,TRBJ2-5,CASSPPGLTTWETQYF,TGTGCCAGCAGCCCACCGGGACTAACTACGTGGGAGACCCAGTACTTC
NA,TRBV6-7,NA,TRBJ1-1,CASRGKGPRGAFF,TGTGCCAGCAGGGGAAAGGGGCCCCGGGGAGCTTTCTTT
many,TRBV6-1,NA,TRBJ2-1,CASRYRENYNEQFF,TGTGCCAGCAGATACAGGGAGAACTACAATGAGCAGTTCTTC
NA,TRBV5-6,NA,TRBJ1-1,CASGFGTHLTEAFF,TGTGCCAGCGGCTTCGGGACACATCTCACTGAAGCTTTCTTT
NA,TRBV9,TRBD2,TRBJ2-1,CANSVGLAGGWYNEQFF,TGTGCCAACAGCGTAGGATTAGCGGGGGGGTGGTACAATGAGCAGTTCTTC
NA,TRBV12-3/TRBV12-4,TRBD1,TRBJ2-3,CASSSIEGQGSTDTQYF,TGTGCCAGCTCCTCCATCGAGGGACAGGGGAGCACAGATACGCAGTATTTT
many,TRBV7-8,NA,TRBJ1-1,CASKQWAGDGTEAFF,TGTGCCAGCAAGCAGTGGGCAGGGGATGGCACTGAAGCTTTCTTT
few,TRBV27,NA,TRBJ2-3,CASSNSLGEIFTDTQYF,TGTGCCAGCAGTAACTCCCTCGGGGAGATCTTCACAGATACGCAGTATTTT
once,TRBV14,NA,TRBJ1-2,CASSPLRQGLYGYTF,TGTGCCAGCAGCCCCCTTCGGCAGGGCCTCTATGGCTACACCTTC